These 2 T cell receptor beta chains originate from one sample sequenced in a study of blood T cell repertoires in COVID-19. Profiling relied on immunoSEQ multiplex PCR, and the TCRdb table lists in-frame clones only, not all of them. In the table there are 250,000 or so clones, about 80% of which are singletons. The sequenced sample was peripheral blood. These receptors all stem from a woman of 80 years or more with acute or convalescent COVID-19.

The rearrangement joins TRBV10-1 to TRBJ2-7; 7 nucleotides align to TRBD1. The ends lost 9 bases at V and 5 bases at J; junction bases unmatched: 7. CDR1 WNHNN and CDR2 SYGVQD come from the germline V gene (reference sequence). The CDR3 runs 12 residues. DNA for the CDR3: TGCGCCAGAATTAACAGGGGCCACGAGCAGTACTTC. It specifies CARINRGHEQYF.

The V gene is TRBV29-1, the J gene TRBJ1-2; TRBD1 is a possible D gene (6 bases). Germline lookup yields CDR1 SQVTM and CDR2 ANQGSEA. The CDR3 consists of 13 residues. The V gene lost 5 bases and the J gene lost 0 bases, with 10 bases spanning the gap. CDR3 residues: CSVSGHSNYGYTF. DNA for the CDR3: TGCAGCGTTTCGGGACACTCTAACTATGGCTACACCTTC.